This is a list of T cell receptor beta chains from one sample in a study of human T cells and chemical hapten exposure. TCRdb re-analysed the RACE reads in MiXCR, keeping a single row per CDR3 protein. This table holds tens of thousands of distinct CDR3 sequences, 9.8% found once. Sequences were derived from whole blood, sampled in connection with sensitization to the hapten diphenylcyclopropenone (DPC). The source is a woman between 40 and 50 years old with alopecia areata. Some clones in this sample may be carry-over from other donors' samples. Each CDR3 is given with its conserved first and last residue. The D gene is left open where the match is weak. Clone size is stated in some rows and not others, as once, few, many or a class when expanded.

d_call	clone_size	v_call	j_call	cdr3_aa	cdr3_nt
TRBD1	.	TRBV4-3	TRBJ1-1	CASSQGTAMNTEAFF	TGCGCCAGCAGCCAGGGGACAGCCATGAACACTGAAGCTTTCTTT
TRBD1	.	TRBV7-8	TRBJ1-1	CASTSEGTGATEAFF	TGTGCCAGCACCTCAGAGGGGACAGGGGCCACTGAAGCTTTCTTT
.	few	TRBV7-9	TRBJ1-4	CASSPTGTNEKLFF	TGTGCCAGCAGCCCGACAGGAACTAATGAAAAACTGTTTTTT
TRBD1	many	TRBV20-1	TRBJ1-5	CSARDRAGGWGQPQHF	TGCAGTGCTAGAGATCGTGCAGGGGGATGGGGTCAGCCCCAGCATTTT
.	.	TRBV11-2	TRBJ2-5	CASTRTGPQETQYF	TGTGCCAGCACCCGGACGGGCCCCCAAGAGACCCAGTACTTC
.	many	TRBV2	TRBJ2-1	CASSAYSEQFF	TGTGCCAGCAGTGCTTATTCCGAGCAGTTCTTC
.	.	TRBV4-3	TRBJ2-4	CASSQDSQGDYIQYF	TGCGCCAGCAGCCAAGATAGCCAGGGAGATTACATTCAGTACTTC
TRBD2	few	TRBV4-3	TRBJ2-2	CASSQDNRVAGGTGELFF	TGCGCCAGCAGCCAAGATAATAGGGTAGCGGGGGGGACCGGGGAGCTGTTTTTT
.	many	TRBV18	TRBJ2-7	CASSPPGTTEPYEQYF	TGTGCCAGCTCACCACCCGGGACGACTGAACCCTACGAGCAGTACTTC
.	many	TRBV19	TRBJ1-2	CASTQGNGYTF	TGTGCCAGTACCCAGGGGAATGGCTACACCTTC
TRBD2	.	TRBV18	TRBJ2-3	CASSPFYGTSNTDTQYF	TGTGCCAGCTCACCATTTTACGGGACTAGCAACACAGATACGCAGTATTTT
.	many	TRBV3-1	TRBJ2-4	CASSLDLVGDIQYF	TGTGCCAGCAGCCTTGACCTGGTGGGGGACATTCAGTACTTC
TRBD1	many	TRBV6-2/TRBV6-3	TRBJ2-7	CASSPQPGTGRYEQYF	TGTGCCAGCAGTCCGCAACCCGGGACAGGCCGCTACGAGCAGTACTTC
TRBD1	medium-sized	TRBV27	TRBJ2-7	CASSLGQAIGEQYF	TGTGCCAGCAGTTTGGGACAGGCGATTGGCGAGCAGTACTTC
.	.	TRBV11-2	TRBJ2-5	CASSLNGKNQETQYF	TGTGCCAGCAGCTTAAATGGGAAGAATCAAGAGACCCAGTACTTC
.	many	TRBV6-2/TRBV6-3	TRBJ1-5	CASSYEAGRGSNQPQHF	TGTGCCAGCAGTTACGAGGCGGGCCGGGGGAGCAATCAGCCCCAGCATTTT
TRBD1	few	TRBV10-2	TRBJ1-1	CASSDMGMAGGLNTEAFF	TGCGCCAGCAGTGATATGGGCATGGCAGGGGGGTTGAACACTGAAGCTTTCTTT
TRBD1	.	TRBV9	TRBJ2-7	CASSVEGQPYEQYF	TGTGCCAGCAGCGTAGAGGGACAGCCATACGAGCAGTACTTC
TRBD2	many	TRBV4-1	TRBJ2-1	CASSQSGTSIYNEQFF	TGCGCCAGCAGCCAGTCCGGGACTAGCATTTACAATGAGCAGTTCTTC
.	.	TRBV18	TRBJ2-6	CASSPSAPGAGANVLTF	TGTGCCAGCTCACCCTCGGCCCCAGGGGCTGGGGCCAACGTCCTGACTTTC
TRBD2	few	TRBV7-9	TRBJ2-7	CASSFVLADDYEQYF	TGTGCCAGCAGCTTTGTCCTAGCGGATGATTACGAGCAGTACTTC
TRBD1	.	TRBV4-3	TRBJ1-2	CASSQVNEGARYGYTF	TGCGCCAGCAGCCAAGTGAATGAGGGGGCGCGCTATGGCTACACCTTC